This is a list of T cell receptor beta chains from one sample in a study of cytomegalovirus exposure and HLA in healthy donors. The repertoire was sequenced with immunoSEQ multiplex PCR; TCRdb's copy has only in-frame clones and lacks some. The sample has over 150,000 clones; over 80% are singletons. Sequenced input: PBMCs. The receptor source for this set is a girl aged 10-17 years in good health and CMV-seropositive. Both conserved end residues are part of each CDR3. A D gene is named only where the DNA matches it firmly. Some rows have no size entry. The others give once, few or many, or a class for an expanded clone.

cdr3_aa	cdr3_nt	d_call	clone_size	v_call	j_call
CASSTRTSGSDEQYF	TGTGCCAGCAGCACCCGGACTAGCGGGAGCGACGAGCAGTACTTC	TRBD2	.	TRBV9	TRBJ2-7
CASSRLQGRETQYF	TGTGCCAGCAGTCGCCTACAGGGCCGGGAGACCCAGTACTTC	.	.	TRBV25-1	TRBJ2-5
CASSEKEDTAYEQYF	TGTGCCAGCAGTGAAAAAGAAGACACGGCTTACGAGCAGTACTTC	.	few	TRBV6-1	TRBJ2-7
CASTGVGYEQYF	TGTGCCAGCACAGGGGTAGGCTACGAGCAGTACTTC	.	.	TRBV6-5	TRBJ2-7
CASSFPSQSSNQPQHF	TGTGCCAGCAGCTTTCCTTCACAGAGTAGCAATCAGCCCCAGCATTTT	.	.	TRBV11-1	TRBJ1-5
CASSPRDRGLRNTGELFF	TGTGCCAGCAGCCCCCGAGACAGGGGTTTAAGGAACACCGGGGAGCTGTTTTTT	TRBD1	.	TRBV9	TRBJ2-2
CASCHRASNEKLFF	TGTGCCAGCTGCCACCGAGCTTCTAATGAAAAACTGTTTTTT	.	few	TRBV27	TRBJ1-4
CASSPRGGTQHF	TGTGCCAGCAGTCCAAGGGGAGGGACTCAGCATTTT	.	.	TRBV28	TRBJ1-5
CATGKRGLGTDTQYF	TGTGCCACCGGAAAAAGGGGGCTTGGGACAGATACGCAGTATTTT	TRBD1	.	TRBV30	TRBJ2-3
CASSRTGIYEQYF	TGTGCCAGCAGCCGGACAGGGATCTACGAGCAGTACTTC	TRBD1	.	TRBV6-5	TRBJ2-7
CASSVGPQASTDTQYF	TGTGCCAGCAGCGTAGGACCGCAGGCTAGCACAGATACGCAGTATTTT	.	.	TRBV9	TRBJ2-3
CASSFFPSNRGRRGEAFF	TGTGCCAGCAGTTTCTTCCCCTCCAACAGGGGGCGCCGAGGTGAAGCTTTCTTT	TRBD1	once	TRBV28	TRBJ1-1
CAWSRETEDNNEQFF	TGTGCCTGGAGTCGGGAGACGGAAGACAACAATGAGCAGTTCTTC	.	once	TRBV30	TRBJ2-1
CASSAKGLAEAIHEQYF	TGTGCCAGCAGCGCGAAAGGACTAGCGGAAGCTATCCACGAGCAGTACTTC	.	.	TRBV21-1	TRBJ2-7
CAWSLDRGRVDEQFF	TGTGCCTGGAGCTTGGACAGGGGGCGCGTCGATGAGCAGTTCTTC	TRBD1	.	TRBV30	TRBJ2-1
CASSPLVSAYTEAFF	TGTGCCAGTAGTCCTCTAGTATCCGCGTACACTGAAGCTTTCTTT	.	.	TRBV19	TRBJ1-1
CTVGGISTDTQYF	TGCACCGTCGGGGGGATAAGCACAGATACGCAGTATTTT	TRBD2	.	TRBV29-1	TRBJ2-3
CASSLGGPSTDTQYF	TGTGCCAGCAGCTTAGGGGGGCCGAGCACAGATACGCAGTATTTT	.	.	TRBV11-2	TRBJ2-3
CASSLGPRGRRSSYEQYF	TGCGCCAGCAGCTTGGGCCCCCGAGGGCGACGGAGCTCCTACGAGCAGTACTTC	.	.	TRBV5-1	TRBJ2-7
CASSEQGAQVEAFF	TGTGCCAGCAGTGAACAGGGGGCTCAAGTTGAAGCTTTCTTT	TRBD1	.	TRBV6-1	TRBJ1-1
CSARAGYEQYF	TGCAGTGCTAGAGCCGGTTACGAGCAGTACTTC	.	.	TRBV20-1	TRBJ2-7
CASSQGWGQLADTQYF	TGTGCCAGCAGCCAAGGTTGGGGACAGCTCGCAGATACGCAGTATTTT	TRBD1	.	TRBV16	TRBJ2-3
CASSIGGNQPQHF	TGTGCCAGTAGTATTGGGGGGAATCAGCCCCAGCATTTT	.	.	TRBV19	TRBJ1-5
CASSLAIGVTNYGYTF	TGCGCCAGCAGCTTGGCGATTGGAGTGACTAACTATGGCTACACCTTC	.	few	TRBV5-1	TRBJ1-2
CASSYGGTGANYGYTF	TGTGCCAGCAGTTACGGAGGGACAGGGGCTAACTATGGCTACACCTTC	TRBD1	.	TRBV6-5	TRBJ1-2
CASSIAASSYNEQFF	TGCGCCAGCAGCATAGCGGCGAGCTCCTACAATGAGCAGTTCTTC	.	.	TRBV4-1	TRBJ2-1
CASSLFGENTDTQYF	TGTGCCAGCAGTTTATTTGGGGAGAACACAGATACGCAGTATTTT	.	.	TRBV27	TRBJ2-3
CSVELRGRADYEQYF	TGCAGCGTTGAATTACGCGGCAGGGCCGACTACGAGCAGTACTTC	.	.	TRBV29-1	TRBJ2-7
CATSRAGLAVYNEQFF	TGTGCCACCAGCAGAGCCGGACTAGCCGTCTACAATGAGCAGTTCTTC	TRBD2	.	TRBV15	TRBJ2-1
CASSQNSNQPQHF	TGTGCCAGCAGCCAAAATAGCAATCAGCCCCAGCATTTT	.	.	TRBV7-2	TRBJ1-5
CASKYSGGLYEQYF	TGCGCCAGCAAATATTCTGGCGGGTTGTATGAGCAGTACTTC	.	.	TRBV5-1	TRBJ2-7
CASSFKLKRDTQYF	TGTGCCAGCAGCTTTAAACTGAAGCGAGATACGCAGTATTTT	.	.	TRBV7-6	TRBJ2-3
CASSSIPRDTYNYGYTF	TGTGCCAGCAGCTCGATACCCCGGGACACCTATAACTATGGCTACACCTTC	.	.	TRBV7-2	TRBJ1-2
CASSRRLRGKYEQYF	TGTGCCAGCAGCCGCCGTCTTAGGGGGAAATACGAGCAGTACTTC	.	.	TRBV7-6	TRBJ2-7
CAIAGTATSYEQYF	TGTGCCATCGCCGGGACAGCCACCTCCTACGAGCAGTACTTC	TRBD1	.	TRBV10-3	TRBJ2-7
CASSVGQSAEKLFF	TGTGCCAGCAGCGTAGGACAGTCAGCTGAAAAACTGTTTTTT	.	few	TRBV9	TRBJ1-4
CASSWTGLNTEAFF	TGTGCCAGCAGCTGGACAGGACTGAACACTGAAGCTTTCTTT	TRBD1	.	TRBV5-6	TRBJ1-1
CASSLWTGLAKNIQYF	TGTGCCAGCAGTTTATGGACAGGTTTAGCCAAAAACATTCAGTACTTC	TRBD1	.	TRBV27	TRBJ2-4
CASSPLLADTQYF	TGCGCCAGCAGCCCGCTACTAGCGGATACGCAGTATTTT	TRBD2	few	TRBV4-1	TRBJ2-3
CASSATSGGNTGELFF	TGCGCCAGCAGCGCGACTAGCGGGGGGAACACCGGGGAGCTGTTTTTT	TRBD2	.	TRBV5-1	TRBJ2-2
CASSPNPGSYEQYF	TGTGCCAGCAGCCCAAACCCGGGGTCCTACGAGCAGTACTTC	.	.	TRBV5-5	TRBJ2-7
CAISDSSKGDTEAFF	TGTGCCATCAGTGATTCGTCCAAAGGGGACACTGAAGCTTTCTTT	.	.	TRBV10-3	TRBJ1-1
CTSSQNGTGGDYEQYF	TGCACCAGCAGCCAAAACGGGACAGGGGGTGACTACGAGCAGTACTTC	.	.	TRBV1	TRBJ2-7
CANGQGAYEQYF	TGTGCCAATGGACAGGGCGCCTACGAGCAGTACTTC	TRBD1	.	TRBV10-3	TRBJ2-7
CASSLPPRGHEQFF	TGTGCCAGCAGTTTGCCTCCCAGGGGACACGAGCAGTTCTTC	.	.	TRBV28	TRBJ2-1